These 22 T cell receptor beta chains came from one sample sequenced in a study of T-cell reconstitution after alpha-beta-depleted transplantation in children (dated by TCRdb to the mid-2010s). The treatment or condition label for this specimen denotes: allogeneic hematopoietic cell transplantation with graft depleted of TCRalphabeta T cells and CD19 B cells. Library preparation used PCR. Sequencing was carried out with an Illumina HiSeq 2500. TCR libraries were prepared with molecular barcoding, using unique molecular identifiers to normalize TCRbeta repertoire quantification. Through fastp at Q25 and MiXCR, TCRdb rebuilt clones from the public reads, retaining in-frame beta chains. Entries that share a CDR3 protein sequence are merged under the most common genes and DNA. This sample holds around 80,000 distinct CDR3 sequences; roughly 18% were observed only once. In total, the top ten clones hold approximately 55% of the sample.

Sequenced here: PBMCs, mostly from graft donor cells, sampled 360 days after TCRalphabeta/CD19-depleted stem cell transplant. Source of these receptors: a male patient between 2 and 15 years old who had a stem cell transplant for acute lymphoblastic leukemia, so the T cells may come from the graft donor.

In its sample, this clonotype was seen many times. The CDR3 spells CASASLGDINSYEQYF. CDR3 in DNA: TGTGCCAGCGCGTCGTTGGGTGATATCAACTCCTACGAGCAGTACTTC. V is TRBV6-1 and J is TRBJ2-7; D is uncertain. CDR1 is MNHNS and CDR2 is SASEGT in the germline V gene. The CDR3 is 16 amino acids. V lost 8 bases to trimming and J lost 0 bases, with 20 bases between them.

With regard to this clonotype: One end of the junction is discordant with germline, which a read error may explain. V usage is TRBV7-2 and J usage is TRBJ2-1; 9 bases agree with TRBD2. Germline CDR1 is SGHTA and CDR2 is FQGNSA. The CDR3 is made up of 15 amino acids. The CDR3 DNA follows: TGTGCCAGCAGCCTAGCGGGAAGCTCCTACAATGAGCAGTTCTTC. Its protein is CASSLAGSSYNEQFF.

The rearrangement uses TRBV4-2 and TRBJ1-3; D remains unclear. Trimming cost V 1 base and J 4 bases, with 5 bases left between them. Germline V gene data show CDR1 as LGHNA and CDR2 as YNFKEQ. This CDR3 contains 13 residues. The CDR3 is CASSQVYGNTIYF. The CDR3 bases are TGTGCCAGCAGCCAAGTGTACGGAAACACCATATATTTT.

In this sample, this clonotype turned up a few times. The chain links TRBV6-5 to TRBJ2-1; 7 bases agree with TRBD2. CDR1 is MNHEY and CDR2 is SVGAGI in the germline V gene. This CDR3 is 15 amino acids long. V lost 3 bases, J lost 3 bases, and 5 bases stayed unmatched. DNA for the CDR3: TGTGCCAGCAGTTATGGCGGGAGCGGCTACAATGAGCAGTTCTTC. Translated, it gives CASSYGGSGYNEQFF.

This clonotype was counted a few times. V is TRBV24-1 and J is TRBJ2-6; TRBD1 matches 8 bases. Germline V gene data show CDR1 as KGHDR and CDR2 as SFDVKD. This CDR3 comprises 18 residues. V was clipped by 4 bases and J by 4 bases; unmatched bases: 11. CDR3: CATSDRDRPRRGANVLTF. CDR3 bases: TGTGCCACCAGTGACCGGGACAGGCCGAGGAGAGGGGCCAACGTCCTGACTTTC.

This clonotype was counted between two and nine times. The chain is built from TRBV5-1 and TRBJ1-1; D unresolved. The V end lost 4 bases, the J end lost 1 base, and 17 bases lay between the germline ends. The CDR3 sequence is 16 residues long. Germline V lookup: CDR1 SGHRS, CDR2 YFSETQ. The CDR3 nucleotides are TGCGCCAGCAGCCCTGGACCCCTAGGAAGGAACACTGAAGCTTTCTTT. Translation gives CASSPGPLGRNTEAFF.

The rearrangement uses TRBV3-1 and TRBJ2-3; perhaps TRBD2 as D (5 bases). CDR1 is LGHDT, CDR2 YNNKEL, per germline (reference sequence). The CDR3 has 15 residues. Trimming shortened V by 4 bases and J by 0 bases, and 11 bases separated the two germline ends. The DNA for the CDR3 is TGTGCCAGCAGCCCCATACAGCGGAGCACAGATACGCAGTATTTT. Translating gives CASSPIQRSTDTQYF.

In this sample, this clonotype turned up a few times. The chain combines TRBV12-3 or TRBV12-4 with TRBJ2-2, with 10 bases that match TRBD2. The CDR3 length is 18 residues. V lost 7 bases and J lost 1; bases outside the gene matches: 12. CDR3 nucleotide sequence: TGTGCCAGCATTAAGGAGGTAGCGGGAGGCATGAACACCGGGGAGCTGTTTTTT. Translated: CASIKEVAGGMNTGELFF.

This clonotype has at least ten counts. The chain has TRBV12-3 or TRBV12-4 and TRBJ2-5, with TRBD2 matching 13 bases. Germline trimming cut 6 bases from V and 4 bases from J; bases unmatched to any gene: 8. The CDR3 runs 16 residues. CDR3 nucleotide sequence: TGTGCCAGCAGCGGACTAGCGGGAGCCTGGAGAGAGACCCAGTACTTC. Amino acid sequence: CASSGLAGAWRETQYF.

This clonotype showed up just a few times. The CDR3 DNA reads as TGCGCCAGCGCCTTCTCGTTAGCGGAACAAGAGACCCAGTACTTC. Its protein product is CASAFSLAEQETQYF. The rearrangement links TRBV5-1 to TRBJ2-5, with D perhaps matching TRBD2 (6 bases). CDR1 SGHRS and CDR2 YFSETQ come from the germline V gene. CDR3 size: 15 residues. The V and J ends lost 7 bases and 2 bases respectively, with 18 bases between them. The full variable domain, rest sourced from reference TRBV5-1 and TRBJ2-5, is KAGVTQTPRYLIKTRGQQVTLSCSPISGHRSVSWYQQTPGQGLQFLFEYFSETQRNKGNFPGRFSGRQFSNSRSEMNVSTLELGDSALYLCASAFSLAEQETQYFGPGTRLLVL.

A few counts support this clonotype. This chain connects TRBV3-1 to TRBJ1-2, with 11 bases identical to TRBD1. This CDR3 is 13 amino acids long. Germline V lookup: CDR1 LGHDT, CDR2 YNNKEL (reference sequence). V dropped 6 bases and J dropped 6; count of bases not matched to a gene: 3. CDR3 bases: TGTGCCAGCAGGGGGACAGGGGGGAATGGCTACACCTTC. It codes for CASRGTGGNGYTF.

The chain is built from TRBV6-5 and TRBJ2-3, with D possibly being TRBD2 (6 bases). V was shortened by 4 bases and J by 0 bases, with 14 bases between the two germline ends. Germline V gene data show CDR1 as MNHEY and CDR2 as SVGAGI. This CDR3 is 16 amino acids long. This CDR3 is CASSSYLALSTDTQYF. In DNA form, the CDR3 reads TGTGCCAGCAGTTCCTATCTAGCGCTCAGCACAGATACGCAGTATTTT.

The gene calls are TRBV20-1 and TRBJ2-3; no definite D call. The CDR3 contains 15 residues. V was pared by 6 bases and J by 2 bases, with 18 bases between. Germline CDR1 and CDR2: DFQATT and SNEGSKA (reference sequence). The CDR3 spells CSATSPSTATDTQYF. In nucleotides, the CDR3 is TGCAGTGCCACAAGTCCCAGCACGGCCACAGATACGCAGTATTTT.

The V gene is TRBV11-2, the J gene TRBJ2-5; D gene uncertain. The CDR3 spans 15 residues. Trimming pared 5 bases from V and 4 bases from J, leaving 17 bases between. The germline CDR1 and CDR2 sequences are SGHAT and FQNNGV. DNA for the CDR3: TGTGCCAGCAGCCTAAGACCGAACCTATTAGAGACCCAGTACTTC. Translation gives CASSLRPNLLETQYF.

The chain joins TRBV4-1 to TRBJ1-5; no clear D. From germline, CDR1 is MGHRA and CDR2 YSYEKL. Trimming removed 0 bases at V and 5 bases at J, with 17 bases between. CDR3 length equals 17 residues. The CDR3 loop is CASSQDWRLTLDQPQHF. CDR3 nucleotide sequence: TGCGCCAGCAGCCAAGATTGGAGGCTGACGCTCGATCAGCCCCAGCATTTT.

This clonotype was picked up a small number of times. The rearrangement uses TRBV12-3 or TRBV12-4 and TRBJ2-3, with D possibly being TRBD2 (5 bases). V gave up 6 bases and J gave up 5 bases, with 21 bases separating them. This CDR3 is built from 16 residues. In DNA, the CDR3 is TGTGCCAGCAGCTTCTTTTTCAGATCGGGGATAGATACGCAGTATTTT. It specifies CASSFFFRSGIDTQYF.

V is TRBV12-3 or TRBV12-4 and J is TRBJ2-5, with D maybe TRBD2 (6 bases). V dropped 7 bases and J dropped 6 bases, with 18 bases sitting between them. The CDR3 is 14 amino acids. CDR3 in amino acids: CASTSEGLGKTQYF. The DNA for the CDR3 is TGTGCCAGCACCTCGGAGGGGCTGGGAAAGACCCAGTACTTC.

The sample holds a few counts of this clonotype. The chain couples TRBV12-3 or TRBV12-4 to TRBJ2-3; 8 nucleotides agree with TRBD2. The CDR3 covers 16 residues. The V gene end was trimmed by 3 bases and the J gene end by 1 base; junction bases not matched to a gene: 6. This CDR3 is CASSFSTSGGTDTQYF. The CDR3 bases are TGTGCCAGCAGTTTTAGTACTAGCGGAGGCACAGATACGCAGTATTTT.

This clonotype was seen more than once but under ten times. The genes are TRBV18 and TRBJ2-1; 7 bases align to TRBD1. This CDR3 has 14 amino acids. Losses at the gene ends were 2 bases for V and 7 bases for J; bases not matched to a gene: 5. Germline CDR1 and CDR2: KGHSH and LQKENI. The CDR3 region is CASSPRTGGNEQFF. CDR3 coding DNA: TGTGCCAGCTCACCAAGGACAGGTGGGAATGAGCAGTTCTTC.

This clonotype was detected only a few times. The rearrangement links TRBV5-1 to TRBJ2-1, with 13 bases that match TRBD2. Per the germline V gene, CDR1 is SGHRS and CDR2 is YFSETQ. J gave up 4 bases and V 4 bases, and 2 bases lay outside the gene matches. CDR3 length: 15 residues. CDR3 coding DNA: TGCGCCAGCAGCCCACTAGCGGGAGGGTACAATGAGCAGTTCTTC. It translates to CASSPLAGGYNEQFF.

V usage is TRBV10-3 and J usage is TRBJ2-5; D gene uncertain. The CDR3 length is 13 residues. Germline V gives CDR1 ENHRY, CDR2 SYGVKD. V lost 6 bases and J lost 6, with 14 bases in between. The CDR3 region has the DNA TGTGCCATCAGAACCGCCCAGGAGAAGACCCAGTACTTC. Translating it yields CAIRTAQEKTQYF.

In its sample, this clonotype was seen many times. V is TRBV12-3 or TRBV12-4 and J is TRBJ2-5; possibly TRBD2 for D (6 bases). The CDR3 extends over 14 amino acids. The V gene lost 3 bases and the J gene lost 3 bases, with 11 bases spanning the gap. This CDR3 is CASSFLASEETQYF. CDR3 sequence (DNA): TGTGCCAGCAGTTTTCTGGCTAGCGAAGAGACCCAGTACTTC.